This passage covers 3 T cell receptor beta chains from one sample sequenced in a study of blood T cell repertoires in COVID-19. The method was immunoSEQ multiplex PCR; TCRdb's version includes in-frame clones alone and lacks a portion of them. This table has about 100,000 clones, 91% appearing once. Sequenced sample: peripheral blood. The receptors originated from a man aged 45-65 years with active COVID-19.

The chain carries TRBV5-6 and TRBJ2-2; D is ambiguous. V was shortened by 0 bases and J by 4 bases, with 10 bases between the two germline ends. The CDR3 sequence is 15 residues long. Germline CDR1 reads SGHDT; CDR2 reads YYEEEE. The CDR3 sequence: CASSLGLSGTGELFF. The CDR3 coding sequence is TGTGCCAGCAGCTTGGGGCTCTCGGGCACCGGGGAGCTGTTTTTT.

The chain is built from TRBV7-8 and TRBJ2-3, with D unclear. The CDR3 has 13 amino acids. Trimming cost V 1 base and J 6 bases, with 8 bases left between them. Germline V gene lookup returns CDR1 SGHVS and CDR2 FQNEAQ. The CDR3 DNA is TGTGCCAGCAGCTTAGGAGTCACCGATACGCAGTATTTT. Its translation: CASSLGVTDTQYF.

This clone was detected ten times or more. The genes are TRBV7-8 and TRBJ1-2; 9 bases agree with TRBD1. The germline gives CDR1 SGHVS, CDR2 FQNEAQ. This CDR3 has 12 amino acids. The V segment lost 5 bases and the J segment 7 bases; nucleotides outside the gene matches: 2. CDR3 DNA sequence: TGTGCCAGCAGCCACAGGGGGCTTGGCTACACCTTC. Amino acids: CASSHRGLGYTF.